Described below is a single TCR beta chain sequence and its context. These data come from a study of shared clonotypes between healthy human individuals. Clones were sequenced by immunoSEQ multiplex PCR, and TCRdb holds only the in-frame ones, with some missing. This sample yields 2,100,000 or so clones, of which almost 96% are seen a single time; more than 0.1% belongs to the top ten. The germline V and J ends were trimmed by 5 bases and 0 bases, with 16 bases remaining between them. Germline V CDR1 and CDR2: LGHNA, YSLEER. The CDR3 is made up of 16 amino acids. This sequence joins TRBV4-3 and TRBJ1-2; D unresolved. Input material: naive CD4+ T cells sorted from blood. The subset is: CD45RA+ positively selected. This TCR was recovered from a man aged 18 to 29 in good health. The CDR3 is CASSWVYGAPNYGYTF. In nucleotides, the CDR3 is TGCGCCAGCAGCTGGGTATACGGAGCTCCTAACTATGGCTACACCTTC.